This T cell receptor beta chain originates from a study of Ad26.COV2.S vaccination and SARS-CoV-2 variants. Study-wide results and limits: Placebo recipients and vaccine recipients were similar in non-spike TCR breadth.

Using immunoSEQ multiplex PCR, the repertoire was profiled, and TCRdb retains in-frame clones only, with some absent. The data contain about 350,000 clones, roughly 90% of them seen just once; the ten biggest clones take up 6.4%. This sample's treatment: roughly 18 received Ad26.COV2.S at low or high dose, single or two shots; about 5 received placebo; per-sample allocation not given. Vaccine and placebo recipients were sampled on day 63 after the first injection. In the case of this clone: Its specificity is not known.

The CDR3 has 16 amino acids. Trimming stripped 0 bases from V and 4 bases from J, with 13 bases between. CDR1 LGHNA and CDR2 YSLEER come from the germline V gene. The specimen was peripheral blood, collected in a trial of Ad26.COV2.S vaccine versus placebo. The J gene is TRBJ1-3, the V gene TRBV4-3, with a possible D match to TRBD1 (5 bases). The sequence was collected from a person aged 18 to 65 who received the Ad26.COV2.S COVID-19 vaccine or a placebo. CDR3 in DNA: TGCGCCAGCAGCCAAGATACCCCCGGGGCCGGAAACACCATATATTTT. Translation: CASSQDTPGAGNTIYF.